Presented here are 16 T cell receptor beta chains from one specimen sequenced in a study of blood T cell repertoires in COVID-19. Measured with immunoSEQ multiplex PCR; TCRdb has only the in-frame clones, and not every one. The profile shows 81,000 or so clones, approximately 92% of them singletons. The specimen sequenced was peripheral blood. These receptors were collected from a woman aged 55-69 years with active COVID-19.

The chain is built from TRBV5-6 and TRBJ2-5; 9 bases map to TRBD1. After removal of 4 bases from V and 4 bases from J, the junction contained 5 bases not matched to a gene. The CDR3 sequence is 14 residues long. Per the germline V gene, CDR1 is SGHDT and CDR2 is YYEEEE. CDR3 amino acids: CASSGNRGLETQYF. CDR3 sequence (DNA): TGTGCCAGCAGCGGTAACAGGGGGCTAGAGACCCAGTACTTC.

The chain joins TRBV18 to TRBJ1-2; D might be TRBD1 (5 bases). CDR1 is KGHSH, CDR2 LQKENI, per germline. The CDR3 contains 14 residues. Between the trimmed V and J ends, which lost 1 base and 8 bases, there was a span of 14 bases. This chain's CDR3 is CASSPQNSQEGYTF. The DNA for the CDR3 is TGTGCCAGCTCACCACAAAATTCACAGGAAGGCTACACCTTC.

This sequence joins TRBV2 and TRBJ1-3; TRBD1 matches 7 bases. Trimming removed 6 bases from V and 0 bases from J; junction bases left unmatched: 5. In germline, CDR1 is SNHLY, CDR2 FYNNEI. The CDR3 loop spans 15 amino acids. The CDR3 DNA follows: TGTGCCAGCAGGGACAGGCCATACTCTGGAAACACCATATATTTT. Translated, it gives CASRDRPYSGNTIYF.

This clone rates as medium-sized. The V call is TRBV4-3, the J call TRBJ2-7; the D is unclear. CDR3 length: 13 amino acids. Germline V CDR1 and CDR2: LGHNA, YSLEER. V was cut by 0 bases and J by 6 bases, with 9 bases left in between. The CDR3 DNA sequence: TGCGCCAGCAGCCAAGAGCCGGAGCGCGAGCAGTACTTC. The encoded protein is CASSQEPEREQYF.

This chain uses TRBV5-6 with TRBJ2-7; 8 bases are shared with TRBD2. Germline loops: CDR1 SGHDT, CDR2 YYEEEE. The CDR3 loop spans 15 amino acids. V dropped 0 bases and J dropped 0; count of bases not matched to a gene: 2. The CDR3 region is CASSLAGGTSYEQYF. CDR3 coding DNA: TGTGCCAGCAGCTTGGCGGGGGGGACCTCCTACGAGCAGTACTTC.

The table lists this clone with a few counts. Other DNA sequences of this sample code for an identical CDR3. The J gene is TRBJ1-2, the V gene TRBV19; D unresolved. Trimming took off 2 bases at V and 0 bases at J, with 4 bases between the two ends. The germline CDR1 and CDR2 sequences are LNHDA and SQIVND (reference sequence). The CDR3 covers 13 residues. CDR3: CASSIQTNYGYTF. In DNA, the CDR3 is TGTGCCAGTAGTATACAGACTAACTATGGCTACACCTTC.

This clone has ten or more counts. The V gene is TRBV24-1, the J gene TRBJ1-2; TRBD1 matches at 7 bases. From germline, CDR1 is KGHDR and CDR2 SFDVKD. V lost 4 bases to trimming and J lost 5 bases; unmatched junction nucleotides: 9. The CDR3 is made up of 15 amino acids. CDR3 region: CATSDTTGSSYGYTF. As DNA, the CDR3 is TGTGCCACCAGTGACACGACAGGGTCTTCATATGGCTACACCTTC.

This clone is a singleton in its sample. J is TRBJ2-1 and V is TRBV5-4, with D uncertain. Looked up from germline, CDR1 is SGHNT and CDR2 is YYREEE (reference sequence). V was clipped by 3 bases and J by 10 bases, with 14 bases between them. This CDR3 spans 13 amino acids. CDR3 nucleotide sequence: TGTGCCAGCAGCTCGGCGGCTCGACGGGAGCAGTTCTTC. It encodes CASSSAARREQFF.

J is TRBJ1-1 and V is TRBV2; 7 bases align to TRBD1. This CDR3 contains 15 residues. The germline V gene has CDR1 SNHLY and CDR2 FYNNEI. The junction had 6 bases not matched to a gene; V was cut back by 5 bases and J by 0 bases. DNA of the CDR3: TGTGCCAGCAGTCCCAGAGGGGGCTTGAACACTGAAGCTTTCTTT. Translation gives CASSPRGGLNTEAFF.

The chain has TRBV5-1 and TRBJ2-7, with TRBD2 matching over 13 bases. Germline V CDR1 and CDR2: SGHRS, YFSETQ. V lost 1 base to trimming and J lost 6 bases; unmatched junction nucleotides: 4. This CDR3 is 15 amino acids long. DNA of the CDR3: TGCGCCAGCAGCTTGTTACTAGCGGGAGGGGGCGAGCAGTACTTC. Amino acids: CASSLLLAGGGEQYF.

This chain joins TRBV30 and TRBJ1-1; TRBD1 aligns across 10 bases. J was trimmed by 4 bases and V by 2 bases; bases with no gene match: 13. The CDR3 is 17 amino acids. Germline CDR1 GTSNPN, CDR2 SVGIG (reference sequence). The CDR3 sequence: CAWSTAKTGGAVTEAFF. In DNA form, the CDR3 reads TGTGCCTGGAGTACCGCCAAGACAGGGGGCGCAGTCACTGAAGCTTTCTTT.

A word on this clone: Sequence at one end of the junction differs from germline and may be a read error. This rearrangement joins TRBV6-2 or TRBV6-3 to TRBJ1-2; no reliable D call. The germline V gene encodes CDR1 MNHEY and CDR2 SVGEGT. The CDR3 consists of 12 residues. The CDR3 nucleotides are TGTGCCAGCAGTTATGAGGGTTTTGGCTGCACCTTC. Protein product: CASSYEGFGCTF.

The chain employs TRBV10-3 and TRBJ1-5; no definite D call. The CDR3 runs 16 residues. Trimming left V 4 bases short and J 2 bases short, with 15 bases between. Germline loops: CDR1 ENHRY, CDR2 SYGVKD. In nucleotides, the CDR3 is TGTGCCATCAGTGCAGGCCGGGAGCGCGGCAATCAGCCCCAGCATTTT. Protein: CAISAGRERGNQPQHF.

The chain combines TRBV5-1 with TRBJ1-4; TRBD1 is a possible D gene (5 bases). The CDR3 is 15 residues long. Trimming removed 4 bases from V and 8 bases from J, with 18 bases in between. CDR1 SGHRS and CDR2 YFSETQ come from the germline V gene. The CDR3 loop reads CASSRGAGRVEKLFF. In DNA form, the CDR3 reads TGCGCCAGCAGCCGCGGTGCGGGGCGCGTCGAAAAACTGTTTTTT.

This clone was picked up one time. The CDR3 reads CASRDSEGAIQPQHF. The CDR3 bases are TGCGCCAGCAGGGACAGTGAAGGGGCAATTCAGCCCCAGCATTTT. V gene TRBV10-2 combines with J gene TRBJ1-5, with a possible D match to TRBD1 (6 bases). Per the germline V gene, CDR1 is WSHSY and CDR2 is SAAADI. The CDR3 length is 15 residues. V gave up 6 bases and J gave up 6 bases, with 18 bases separating them.

This chain connects TRBV5-1 to TRBJ2-2; perhaps TRBD1 as D (5 bases). V shed 0 bases and J shed 5 bases, with 8 bases lying between them. Germline V CDR1 and CDR2: SGHRS, YFSETQ. This CDR3 is 14 amino acids long. The CDR3 here is CASSLGGTTGELFF. The CDR3 DNA follows: TGCGCCAGCAGCTTGGGGGGCACGACCGGGGAGCTGTTTTTT.